The rows below give T cell receptor beta chains drawn from one sample of a study of blood T cells in healthy people across ages. MiXCR, applied by TCRdb to the 5' RACE reads, yields one record per CDR3 protein. The table includes hundreds of thousands of distinct CDR3 sequences, around a quarter detected once. This sample was also put to use in a study of T cells of mothers and their children.

Material: blood. The source of these receptors is a boy aged 5-17 years in good health. Each CDR3 is given with its conserved first and last residue. Each record gives: CDR3 length, clone size, J gene, V gene, D gene, CDR3 DNA, CDR3 protein. The D gene is left open where the match is weak. For some rows the clone size is stated as once, few or many, or as a class when expanded; others skip it.

16 | few | TRBJ2-7 | TRBV7-9 | TRBD1 | TGTGCCAGCAGCCCAAGACAGGGCCCCAGCCCCTACGAGCAGTACTTC | CASSPRQGPSPYEQYF
16 | few | TRBJ2-7 | TRBV10-3 | TRBD1 | TGTGCCATCAGTGGACGTATGACAGGGGCTAGTTACGAGCAGTACTTC | CAISGRMTGASYEQYF
12 | once | TRBJ2-5 | TRBV29-1 | NA | TGCAGCGTTGAAGATCCTAAAGAGACCCAGTACTTC | CSVEDPKETQYF
13 | few | TRBJ2-3 | TRBV6-5 | NA | TGTGCCAGCAGGGGACCCGGCACAGATACGCAGTATTTT | CASRGPGTDTQYF
11 | few | TRBJ2-7 | TRBV6-5 | NA | TGTGCCAGCAGTAACAGGGTGGAGCAGTACTTC | CASSNRVEQYF
13 | NA | TRBJ1-1 | TRBV25-1 | NA | TGTGCCAGCAGTGAATGGCGGGACACTGAAGCTTTCTTT | CASSEWRDTEAFF
16 | NA | TRBJ2-2 | TRBV2 | TRBD2 | TGTGCCAGCAGTGATGAGGCGGGGGGGCTGACCGGGGAGCTGTTTTTT | CASSDEAGGLTGELFF
11 | few | TRBJ2-5 | TRBV14 | NA | TGTGCCAGCAGCCAAGACGGGTCCCAGTACTTC | CASSQDGSQYF
15 | few | TRBJ1-2 | TRBV18 | TRBD1 | TGTGCCAGCTCACCAGGGACAGGGATTTCCTATGGCTACACCTTC | CASSPGTGISYGYTF
15 | NA | TRBJ2-4 | TRBV20-1 | TRBD1 | TGCAGTGCTAGTGGACAGGGTCTAGCCAAAAACATTCAGTACTTC | CSASGQGLAKNIQYF
14 | NA | TRBJ2-3 | TRBV20-1 | NA | TGCAGTGCTCAAGTGGGGTCTCGCACAGATACGCAGTATTTT | CSAQVGSRTDTQYF
14 | NA | TRBJ1-1 | TRBV5-1 | NA | TGCGCCAGCAGCAGGTTGGGACCGAACACTGAAGCTTTCTTT | CASSRLGPNTEAFF
16 | few | TRBJ2-1 | TRBV14 | NA | TGTGCCAGCAGCCTTAGACCGGGACAAGGATACAATGAGCAGTTCTTC | CASSLRPGQGYNEQFF
14 | NA | TRBJ1-2 | TRBV7-9 | NA | TGTGCCAGCACCGGGCGGGAAGGTGTTAACGGCTACACCTTC | CASTGREGVNGYTF
13 | few | TRBJ2-3 | TRBV29-1 | NA | TGCAGCGTTGGACGTGCTAGCACAGATACGCAGTATTTT | CSVGRASTDTQYF
13 | NA | TRBJ2-7 | TRBV5-1 | NA | TGCGCCAGCAGCCGCCGGGACGGCTACGAGCAGTACTTC | CASSRRDGYEQYF
16 | NA | TRBJ1-1 | TRBV6-6 | TRBD1 | TGTGCCAGCAGTTTTCCGGGACAGGGGGAGGACACTGAAGCTTTCTTT | CASSFPGQGEDTEAFF
11 | many | TRBJ1-5 | TRBV25-1 | NA | TGTGCCAGTGGGAGCAATCAGCCCCAGCATTTT | CASGSNQPQHF
13 | NA | TRBJ2-7 | TRBV12-3/TRBV12-4 | NA | TGTGCCAGCAGTCGCTCGGTCTCCTACGAGCAGTACTTC | CASSRSVSYEQYF
14 | NA | TRBJ1-1 | TRBV6-6 | TRBD1 | TGTGCCAGCAACCTACAGGGGGCGAAAACTGAAGCTTTCTTT | CASNLQGAKTEAFF
13 | many | TRBJ2-7 | TRBV5-1 | TRBD1 | TGTGCCAGCAGTTCGGGACAGGGTTACGAGCAGTACTTC | CASSSGQGYEQYF
15 | few | TRBJ1-5 | TRBV2 | TRBD1 | TGTGCCAGCAGAATTACAGGGGGCGCGAGTCAGCCCCAGCATTTT | CASRITGGASQPQHF
15 | NA | TRBJ2-7 | TRBV2 | NA | TGTGCCAGCAGTGAAGAAGGGGGTGGGTCGTTCGAGCAGTACTTC | CASSEEGGGSFEQYF
16 | NA | TRBJ1-4 | TRBV6-1 | NA | TGTGCCAGCAGTGATGGCGTTGACGGGTTAGGAGAAAAACTGTTTTTT | CASSDGVDGLGEKLFF
15 | NA | TRBJ2-1 | TRBV9 | NA | TGTGCCAGCAGCGTAGGGCCTAGCTCCTACAATGAGCAGTTCTTC | CASSVGPSSYNEQFF
16 | few | TRBJ2-2 | TRBV5-1 | TRBD2 | TGCGCCAGCAGCTGGACTAGCGGGTCGAACACCGGGGAGCTGTTTTTT | CASSWTSGSNTGELFF
12 | NA | TRBJ2-7 | TRBV29-1 | TRBD2 | TGCAGCGCCACTGAGCGGGGCTACGAGCAGTACTTC | CSATERGYEQYF
16 | few | TRBJ2-2 | TRBV7-2 | NA | TGTGCCAGCAGCTTAATGGGGGTAAAGAACACCGGGGAGCTGTTTTTT | CASSLMGVKNTGELFF